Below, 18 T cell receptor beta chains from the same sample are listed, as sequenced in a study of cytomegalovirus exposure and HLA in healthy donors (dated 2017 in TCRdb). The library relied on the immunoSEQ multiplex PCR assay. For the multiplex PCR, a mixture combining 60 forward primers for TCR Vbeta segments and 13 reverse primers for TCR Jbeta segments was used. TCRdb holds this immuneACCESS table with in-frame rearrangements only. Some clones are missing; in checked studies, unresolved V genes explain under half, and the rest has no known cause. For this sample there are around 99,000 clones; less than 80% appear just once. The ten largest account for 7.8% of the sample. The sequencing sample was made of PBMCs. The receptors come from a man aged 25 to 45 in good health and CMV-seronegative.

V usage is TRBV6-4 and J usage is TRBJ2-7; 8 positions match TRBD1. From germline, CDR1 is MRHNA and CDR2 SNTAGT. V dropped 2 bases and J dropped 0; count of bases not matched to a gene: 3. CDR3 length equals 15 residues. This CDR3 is CASSDGQGLSYEQYF. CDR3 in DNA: TGTGCCAGCAGTGACGGACAGGGCCTCTCCTACGAGCAGTACTTC.

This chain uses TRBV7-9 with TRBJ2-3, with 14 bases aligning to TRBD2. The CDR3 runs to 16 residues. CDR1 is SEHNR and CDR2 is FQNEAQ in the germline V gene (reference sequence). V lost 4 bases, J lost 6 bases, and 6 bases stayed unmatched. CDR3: CASSYGLAGGVDTQYF. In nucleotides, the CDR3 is TGTGCCAGCAGCTATGGACTAGCGGGGGGAGTGGATACGCAGTATTTT.

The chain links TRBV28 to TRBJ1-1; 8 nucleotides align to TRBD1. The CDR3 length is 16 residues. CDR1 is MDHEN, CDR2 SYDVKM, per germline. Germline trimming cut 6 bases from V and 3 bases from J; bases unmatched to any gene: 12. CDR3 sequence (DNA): TGTGCCAGCAGAAAGACAGGGGCCTACGGGGACACTGAAGCTTTCTTT. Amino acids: CASRKTGAYGDTEAFF.

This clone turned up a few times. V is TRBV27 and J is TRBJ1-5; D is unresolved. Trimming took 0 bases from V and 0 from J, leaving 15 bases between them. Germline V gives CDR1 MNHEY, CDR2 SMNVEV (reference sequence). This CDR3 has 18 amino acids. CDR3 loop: CASSLSGDTDYSNQPQHF. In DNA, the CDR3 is TGTGCCAGCAGTTTATCGGGCGACACTGACTATAGCAATCAGCCCCAGCATTTT.

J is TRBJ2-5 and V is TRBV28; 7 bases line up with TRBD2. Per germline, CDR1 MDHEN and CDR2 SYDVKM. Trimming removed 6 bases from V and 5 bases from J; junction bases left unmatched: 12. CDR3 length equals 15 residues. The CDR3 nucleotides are TGTGCCAGCAGCCGGGGGGACTTCCGGGGGGAGACCCAGTACTTC. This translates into CASSRGDFRGETQYF.

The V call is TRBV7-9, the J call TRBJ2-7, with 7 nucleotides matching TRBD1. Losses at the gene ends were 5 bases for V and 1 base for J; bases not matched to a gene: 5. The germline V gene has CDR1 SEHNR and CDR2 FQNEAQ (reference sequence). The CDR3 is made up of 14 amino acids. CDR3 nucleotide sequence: TGTGCCAGCAGCCCCGAGGGACAGTCCTACGAGCAGTACTTC. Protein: CASSPEGQSYEQYF.

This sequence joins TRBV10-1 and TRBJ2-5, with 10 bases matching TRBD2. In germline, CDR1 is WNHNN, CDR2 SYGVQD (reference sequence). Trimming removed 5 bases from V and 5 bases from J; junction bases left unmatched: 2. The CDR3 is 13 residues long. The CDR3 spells CASSTGLAETQYF. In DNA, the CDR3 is TGCGCCAGCAGTACGGGACTAGCGGAGACCCAGTACTTC.

The CDR3, as DNA: TGTGCCAGCAGCGGAGCAGGGTCCCGGACCTACGAGCAGTACTTC. Protein: CASSGAGSRTYEQYF. This chain joins TRBV5-8 and TRBJ2-7; D perhaps matches TRBD1 (5 bases). V was cut by 4 bases and J by 2 bases, with 16 bases left in between. CDR3 length: 15 amino acids. Per germline, CDR1 SGHTS and CDR2 YDEGEE.

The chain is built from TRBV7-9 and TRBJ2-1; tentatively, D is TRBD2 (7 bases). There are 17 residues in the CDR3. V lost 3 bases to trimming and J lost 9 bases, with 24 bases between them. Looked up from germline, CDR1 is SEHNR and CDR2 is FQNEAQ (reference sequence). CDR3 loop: CASSLGEQGGRRGEQFF. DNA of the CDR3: TGTGCCAGCAGCTTGGGCGAACAGGGCGGGAGAAGGGGTGAGCAGTTCTTC.

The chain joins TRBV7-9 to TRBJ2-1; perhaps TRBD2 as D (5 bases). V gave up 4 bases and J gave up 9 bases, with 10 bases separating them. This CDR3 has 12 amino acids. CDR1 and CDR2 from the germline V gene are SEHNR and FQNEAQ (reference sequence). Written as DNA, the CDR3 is TGTGCCAGCAGCTCCCCTGCGGGTGAGCAGTTCTTC. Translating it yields CASSSPAGEQFF.

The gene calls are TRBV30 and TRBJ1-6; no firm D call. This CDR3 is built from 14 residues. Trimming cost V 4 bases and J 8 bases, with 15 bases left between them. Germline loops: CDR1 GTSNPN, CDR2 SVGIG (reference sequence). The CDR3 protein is CAWTLPGWDSPLHF. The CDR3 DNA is TGTGCCTGGACTTTGCCGGGATGGGATTCACCCCTCCACTTT.

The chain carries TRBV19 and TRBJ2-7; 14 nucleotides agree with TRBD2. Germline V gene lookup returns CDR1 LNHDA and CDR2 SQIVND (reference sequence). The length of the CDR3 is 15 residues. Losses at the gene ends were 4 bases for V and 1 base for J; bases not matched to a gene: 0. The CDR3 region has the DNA TGTGCCAGTAGTAGGACTAGCGGGGGGTCCTACGAGCAGTACTTC. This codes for CASSRTSGGSYEQYF.

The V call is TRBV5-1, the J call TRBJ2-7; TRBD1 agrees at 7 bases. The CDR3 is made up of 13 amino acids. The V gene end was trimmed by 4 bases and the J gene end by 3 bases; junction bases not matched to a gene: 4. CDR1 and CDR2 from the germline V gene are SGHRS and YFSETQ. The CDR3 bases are TGCGCCAGCAGCAAACGACAGGGCTACGAGCAGTACTTC. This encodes CASSKRQGYEQYF.

The CDR3 here is CASSVGTGGSAFF. DNA for the CDR3: TGTGCCAGCAGTGTCGGGACAGGGGGCTCGGCTTTCTTT. V usage is TRBV6-1 and J usage is TRBJ1-1; TRBD1 matches 12 bases. There are 13 residues in the CDR3. The germline V gene has CDR1 MNHNS and CDR2 SASEGT. V shed 4 bases and J 11 bases; nucleotides not matched to a gene: 5.

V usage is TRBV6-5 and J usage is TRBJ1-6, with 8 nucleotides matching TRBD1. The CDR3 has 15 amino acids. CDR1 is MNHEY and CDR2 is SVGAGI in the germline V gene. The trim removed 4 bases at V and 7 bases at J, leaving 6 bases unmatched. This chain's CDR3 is CASSLGQGGNSPLHF. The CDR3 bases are TGTGCCAGCAGTTTAGGACAGGGCGGGAATTCACCCCTCCACTTT.

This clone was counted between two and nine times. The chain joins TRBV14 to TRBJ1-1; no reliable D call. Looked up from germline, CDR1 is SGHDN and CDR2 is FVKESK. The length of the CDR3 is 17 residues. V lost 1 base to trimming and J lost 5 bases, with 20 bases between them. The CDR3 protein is CASSQVQVEREGTEAFF. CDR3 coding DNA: TGTGCCAGCAGCCAAGTTCAGGTGGAGCGGGAAGGGACTGAAGCTTTCTTT.

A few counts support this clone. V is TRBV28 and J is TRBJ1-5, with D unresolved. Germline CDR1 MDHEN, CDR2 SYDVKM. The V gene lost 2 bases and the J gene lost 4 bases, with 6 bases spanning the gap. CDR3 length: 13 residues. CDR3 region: CASSLTGNQPQHF. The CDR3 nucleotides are TGTGCCAGCAGTTTAACGGGGAATCAGCCCCAGCATTTT.

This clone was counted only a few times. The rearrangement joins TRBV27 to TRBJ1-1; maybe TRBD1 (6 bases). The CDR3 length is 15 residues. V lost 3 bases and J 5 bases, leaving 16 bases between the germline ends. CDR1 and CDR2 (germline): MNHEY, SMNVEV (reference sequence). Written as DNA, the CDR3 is TGTGCCAGCAGTTTGGCGGGGGCCGTGAGGACTGAAGCTTTCTTT. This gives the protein CASSLAGAVRTEAFF.